The sequence of this TCR beta chain was determined in a study of metastatic and nonmetastatic thyroid tumors. Study-level information: Repertoires from blood and tumor or nodule tissue of malignant and benign thyroid patients were compared.

Findings and limits, study-wide: Versus benign nodules, malignant thyroid tumors reportedly had significantly higher TCR beta diversity, in blood and tumor.

The CDR3 spans 15 residues. V was shortened by 2 bases and J by 5 bases, with 16 bases between the two germline ends. Germline V CDR1 and CDR2: MNHNS, SASEGT. In the original processing: Differences in CDR3 between clinicopathological groups were drawn on to build a classifier intended to discriminate distant-metastatic papillary thyroid cancer patients. TCRdb re-called clones from the PCR reads using MiXCR. TCRdb's processing, not the study's, gives the V and J calls here. The profile shows about 82,000 clones, approximately 12% of them singletons. Until they underwent thyroid surgery, no patient had received any treatment. This clone appeared many times. The target antigen is unknown.

This receptor was identified in a female donor with papillary thyroid cancer or a benign thyroid nodule (not recorded which). Some clones in this sample may be carry-over from other donors' samples. The rearrangement uses TRBV6-1 and TRBJ2-7; weak D call: TRBD1 (7 bases). Sequencing used tumor tissue. The CDR3 here is CASSELGSGGNEQYF. In nucleotides, the CDR3 is TGTGCCAGCAGTGAACTCGGGTCAGGGGGGAACGAGCAGTACTTC.